This T cell receptor (beta chain) was retrieved from a study of T-cell memory formation after mild COVID-19. Study context: TCR clusters were mostly confined to one donor each.

One entry per CDR3 protein results from TCRdb running MiXCR on the 5' RACE reads. The sample consists of roughly 89,000 distinct CDR3 sequences, roughly 15% of them appearing once. The CDR3 loop spans 13 amino acids. With 3 bases removed from V and 6 bases from J, the gap between germline ends came to 8 bases. From germline, CDR1 is SGHTA and CDR2 FQGTGA. This TCR derives from a man younger than 35 who had mild COVID-19 (a few samples of this study predate the infection). Cell type and time point are not known. J is TRBJ2-2 and V is TRBV7-3, with a tentative D call TRBD1 (6 bases). The sequenced sample consisted of PBMCs or a T cell subset sorted from them (not recorded which). CDR3: CASSLGHAGELFF. CDR3 nucleotides: TGTGCCAGCAGCTTGGGACACGCCGGGGAGCTGTTTTTT.